The clone carrying this T cell receptor (beta chain) came up once. A much larger clone lies a single base off, so this may be a read error. The CDR3 does not close with the conserved phenylalanine or tryptophan, likely indicating a read error. RNA transcripts served as the template for amplifying TCR beta CDR3 regions. HTBI primers were employed in a first-round RT-PCR of the TCR CDR3. TCRdb redid the calling of the multiplex PCR reads with MiXCR, one entry per CDR3 protein. This table has 650,000 to 850,000 distinct CDR3 sequences, around 20% appearing once. The sample is drawn from a study of T cells in Graves' hyperthyroidism and ophthalmopathy. Germline CDR1 is MNHEY and CDR2 is SMNVEV (reference sequence). The V gene lost 7 bases and the J gene lost 3 bases, with 16 bases spanning the gap. The CDR3 length is 14 residues. These patients, aged 18 to 65, had recently diagnosed hyperthyroidism lasting under 2 months.

The V call is TRBV27, the J call TRBJ2-7, with D possibly TRBD1 on 6 matching bases. Sequenced material: blood. The clonotype was recovered from a woman aged 50 to 65 with Graves' hyperthyroidism that later progressed to Graves' ophthalmopathy. The CDR3 sequence: CASKPRTAFYEQYL. The DNA for the CDR3 is TGTGCCAGCAAACCTAGGACAGCGTTCTACGAGCAGTACCTC.